This TCR beta chain was sequenced in a study of neoadjuvant anti-PD-1 for oral cavity cancer. Study as a whole: Patients without progression got a fourth dose around day 43.

Regarding time point: after neoadjuvant nivolumab, at surgical resection. Analysis of PBMCs was direct, with no culture step. Trimming took 2 bases from V and 7 from J, leaving 9 bases between them. CDR3 size: 13 residues. Germline loops: CDR1 SGHAT, CDR2 FQNNGV. Sequencing was performed with immunoSEQ multiplex PCR; in TCRdb, only in-frame clones are kept and a portion is missing. The data show more than 13,000 clones, roughly 70% seen once. Only a few counts were recorded for this clone. The receptor was derived from a person aged 40 to 85 with oral cavity squamous cell carcinoma. The source material was PBMCs, sampled after nivolumab (anti-PD-1) treatment. V usage is TRBV11-2 and J usage is TRBJ1-5; D remains ambiguous. Here the CDR3 DNA reads TGTGCCAGCAGCTTATGGCTGGGACAGCCCCAGCATTTT. Translated, it gives CASSLWLGQPQHF. The complete variable domain, with remaining parts taken from reference TRBV11-2 and TRBJ1-5, reads EAGVAQSPRYKIIEKRQSVAFWCNPISGHATLYWYQQILGQGPKLLIQFQNNGVVDDSQLPKDRFSAERLKGVDSTLKIQPAKLEDSAVYLCASSLWLGQPQHFGDGTRLSIL.